What follows are 18 T cell receptor beta chains derived from one specimen sequenced in a study of T cells in Graves' hyperthyroidism and ophthalmopathy. Researchers amplified the TCR beta CDR3 regions from RNA transcripts. The TCR CDR3 was amplified in a first-round RT-PCR using the HTBI primer set. TCRdb recomputed calls from the multiplex PCR reads with MiXCR, one row per CDR3 protein. The sample lists more than 300,000 distinct CDR3 sequences; 11% to 15% were seen once. The specimen sequenced was blood. These receptors were taken from a woman in her twenties or thirties with Graves' hyperthyroidism.

This clonotype was recorded at least ten times. This chain links TRBV7-2 with TRBJ1-4; D not certain. This CDR3 contains 15 residues. The V gene lost 5 bases and the J gene lost 8 bases, with 18 bases spanning the gap. The V gene's germline CDR1 is SGHTA and CDR2 FQGNSA. The CDR3 bases are TGTGCCAGCAGCAAAGAGAGCGGGATTTACGAAAAACTGTTTTTT. This encodes CASSKESGIYEKLFF.

The sample holds many counts of this clonotype. The chain carries TRBV20-1 and TRBJ2-7; D is unresolved. This CDR3 is built from 12 residues. Germline CDR1 DFQATT, CDR2 SNEGSKA (reference sequence). The V end was cut by 5 bases, the J end by 6 bases, with 14 bases between. The CDR3 region is CSASLHRAEQYF. The CDR3 nucleotides read TGCAGTGCTTCCCTTCATCGGGCCGAGCAGTACTTC.

The J gene is TRBJ2-7, the V gene TRBV3-1, with D perhaps matching TRBD2 (6 bases). V was pared by 8 bases and J by 3 bases, with 14 bases between. Germline loops: CDR1 LGHDT, CDR2 YNNKEL (reference sequence). This CDR3 comprises 13 residues. The CDR3, as DNA: TGTGCCAGCGGGAAGGGAGGCTACTACGAGCAGTACTTC. This translates into CASGKGGYYEQYF.

The V gene is TRBV6-1, the J gene TRBJ1-1; D remains unclear. The CDR3 is 13 amino acids. Trimming pared 0 bases from V and 5 bases from J, leaving 7 bases between. CDR1 is MNHNS and CDR2 is SASEGT in the germline V gene. CDR3 nucleotide sequence: TGTGCCAGCAGTGAAGCCGAGAAAACTGAAGCTTTCTTT. Amino acids: CASSEAEKTEAFF.

This clonotype has just a few counts. The chain links TRBV10-3 to TRBJ2-3, with 7 nucleotides matching TRBD2. The germline V gene has CDR1 ENHRY and CDR2 SYGVKD. The CDR3 has 13 residues. Losses at the gene ends were 10 bases for V and 4 bases for J; bases not matched to a gene: 8. The chain's CDR3 is CATLLAAADTQYF. DNA for the CDR3: TGTGCCACCCTTCTAGCGGCCGCAGATACGCAGTATTTT.

This clonotype was observed a few times. The J gene is TRBJ1-1, the V gene TRBV20-1; possibly TRBD1 for D (6 bases). CDR1 DFQATT and CDR2 SNEGSKA come from the germline V gene (reference sequence). The CDR3 contains 11 residues. CDR3 sequence reads: CREGVATEAFF. CDR3 DNA sequence: TGCAGGGAGGGGGTGGCCACTGAAGCTTTCTTT.

This clonotype has a count of ten or more. The chain employs TRBV5-6 and TRBJ1-2; 9 nucleotides line up with TRBD1. V dropped 4 bases and J dropped 6; count of bases not matched to a gene: 7. CDR3 length equals 14 residues. The germline CDR1 and CDR2 sequences are SGHDT and YYEEEE. CDR3 region: CASSTGQGLHGYTF. In nucleotides, the CDR3 is TGTGCCAGCAGCACGGGACAGGGTCTTCATGGCTACACCTTC.

This clonotype has ten or more counts. The chain recombines TRBV3-1 with TRBJ1-4, with 10 bases that match TRBD1. The CDR3 runs to 15 residues. V lost 4 bases to trimming and J lost 8 bases; unmatched junction nucleotides: 7. Germline CDR1 LGHDT, CDR2 YNNKEL (reference sequence). The chain's CDR3 is CASSPTGTGAEKLFF. The CDR3 coding sequence is TGTGCCAGCAGCCCCACCGGGACAGGGGCGGAAAAACTGTTTTTT.

At least ten counts were recorded for this clonotype. This chain links TRBV10-1 with TRBJ2-2, with D unresolved. The CDR3 runs to 13 residues. Between the trimmed V and J ends, which lost 2 bases and 1 base, there was a span of 2 bases. Germline CDR1 and CDR2: WNHNN and SYGVQD (reference sequence). CDR3 sequence reads: CASSERNTGELFF. CDR3 DNA sequence: TGCGCCAGCAGTGAGCGGAACACCGGGGAGCTGTTTTTT.

Many counts were recorded for this clonotype. The chain links TRBV20-1 to TRBJ2-3, with a tentative D call TRBD1 (6 bases). Per the germline V gene, CDR1 is DFQATT and CDR2 is SNEGSKA (reference sequence). There are 14 residues in the CDR3. V shed 4 bases and J shed 2 bases, with 13 bases lying between them. DNA of the CDR3: TGCAGTGCTACCAGCAGGGGAACCACAGATACGCAGTATTTT. Its protein is CSATSRGTTDTQYF.

This clonotype has a count of ten or more. The chain joins TRBV20-1 to TRBJ1-2; 7 bases are a match to TRBD1. This CDR3 spans 13 amino acids. Germline-derived CDR1 and CDR2 are DFQATT and SNEGSKA (reference sequence). The J segment lost 3 bases and the V segment lost 5 bases, leaving 6 bases of the junction unmatched. This chain's CDR3 is CSASDRDDYGYTF. In DNA, the CDR3 is TGCAGTGCTTCCGACAGGGACGACTATGGCTACACCTTC.

With respect to this clonotype: The junction departs from germline at one end; a sequencing error may be responsible. V is TRBV20-1 and J is TRBJ1-2, with a weak D call TRBD1 (6 bases). CDR1 and CDR2 from the germline V gene are DFQATT and SNEGSKA (reference sequence). CDR3 length: 14 amino acids. The DNA for the CDR3 is TGCAGTGTTAGAGAATTACAGGGTGTTTCTGGCTACACCTTC. Translated, it gives CSVRELQGVSGYTF.

This clonotype was counted only a few times. The J gene is TRBJ2-1, the V gene TRBV20-1; D is undetermined. The V end lost 6 bases, the J end lost 8 bases, and 11 bases lay between the germline ends. The CDR3 loop spans 11 amino acids. The germline gives CDR1 DFQATT, CDR2 SNEGSKA (reference sequence). The CDR3 DNA follows: TGCAGTGCAAGGACGGACCATGAGCAGTTCTTC. This encodes CSARTDHEQFF.

The sample holds many counts of this clonotype. The V call is TRBV9, the J call TRBJ1-5; 7 nucleotides align to TRBD1. This CDR3 contains 15 residues. J gave up 6 bases and V 0 bases, and 6 bases lay outside the gene matches. Germline CDR1 is SGDLS and CDR2 is YYNGEE. The CDR3 nucleotides read TGTGCCAGCAGCGTAGGGGTAGGGGGCCTTCAGCCCCAGCATTTT. Translating it yields CASSVGVGGLQPQHF.

This clonotype was counted at least ten times. The chain is built from TRBV6-2 or TRBV6-3 and TRBJ2-7; D possibly corresponds to TRBD2 (6 bases). CDR3 length: 13 amino acids. Between the trimmed V and J ends, which lost 5 bases and 6 bases, there was a span of 14 bases. From germline, CDR1 is MNHEY and CDR2 SVGEGT. The CDR3 sequence is CASSQNAGGEQYF. The CDR3 DNA is TGTGCCAGCAGTCAAAACGCCGGGGGCGAGCAGTACTTC.

V gene TRBV4-3 combines with J gene TRBJ2-3, with 10 positions matching TRBD2. There are 18 residues in the CDR3. The ends lost 1 base at V and 1 base at J; junction bases unmatched: 8. The germline V gene encodes CDR1 LGHNA and CDR2 YSLEER. The CDR3 reads CASSQGPLAGMGTDTQYF. In DNA form, the CDR3 reads TGCGCCAGCAGCCAAGGACCACTAGCGGGGATGGGCACAGATACGCAGTATTTT.

This clonotype was observed a few times. The chain carries TRBV20-1 and TRBJ2-3; no firm D call. The CDR3 totals 15 residues. Trimming took off 5 bases at V and 2 bases at J, with 17 bases between the two ends. Germline V gene lookup returns CDR1 DFQATT and CDR2 SNEGSKA (reference sequence). In DNA form, the CDR3 reads TGCAGTGCTCCTCCTTTCCGGGCAGCCACAGATACGCAGTATTTT. It codes for CSAPPFRAATDTQYF.

This clonotype showed up just a few times. The gene calls are TRBV6-6 and TRBJ2-4; no clear D. V was shortened by 2 bases and J by 0 bases, with 11 bases between the two germline ends. Germline V gene lookup returns CDR1 MNHNY and CDR2 SVGAGI (reference sequence). The CDR3 totals 16 residues. The CDR3 nucleotides are TGTGCCAGCAGTTACGATTTGGGCCTAGCCAAAAACATTCAGTACTTC. Protein product: CASSYDLGLAKNIQYF.